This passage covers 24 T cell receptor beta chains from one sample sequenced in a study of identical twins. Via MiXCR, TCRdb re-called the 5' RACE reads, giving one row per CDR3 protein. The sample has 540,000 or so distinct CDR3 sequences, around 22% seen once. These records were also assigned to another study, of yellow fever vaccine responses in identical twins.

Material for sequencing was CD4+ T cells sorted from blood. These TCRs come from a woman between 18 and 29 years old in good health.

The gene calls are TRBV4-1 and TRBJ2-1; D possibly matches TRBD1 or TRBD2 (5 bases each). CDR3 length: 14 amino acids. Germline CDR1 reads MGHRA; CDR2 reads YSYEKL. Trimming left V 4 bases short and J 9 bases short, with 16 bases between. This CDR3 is CASSPYHRGVEQFF. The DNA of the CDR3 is TGCGCCAGCAGCCCATATCATAGGGGAGTTGAGCAGTTCTTC.

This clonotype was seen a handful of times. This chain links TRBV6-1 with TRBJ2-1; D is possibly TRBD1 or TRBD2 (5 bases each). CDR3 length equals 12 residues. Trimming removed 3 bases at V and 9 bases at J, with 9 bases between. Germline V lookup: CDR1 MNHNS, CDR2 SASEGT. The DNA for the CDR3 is TGTGCCAGCAGTGATGAGGGGATTGAGCAGTTCTTC. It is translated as CASSDEGIEQFF.

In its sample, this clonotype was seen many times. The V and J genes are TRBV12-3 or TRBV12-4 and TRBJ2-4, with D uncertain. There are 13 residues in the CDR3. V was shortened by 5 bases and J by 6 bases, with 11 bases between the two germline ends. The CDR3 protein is CASSPTLGNIQYF. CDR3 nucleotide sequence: TGTGCCAGCAGTCCTACCCTAGGAAACATTCAGTACTTC.

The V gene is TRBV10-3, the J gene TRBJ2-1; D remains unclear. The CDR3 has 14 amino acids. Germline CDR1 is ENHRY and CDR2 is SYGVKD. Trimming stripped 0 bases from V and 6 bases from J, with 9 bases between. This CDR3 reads CAISESMASNEQFF. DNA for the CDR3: TGTGCCATCAGTGAGTCGATGGCTAGCAATGAGCAGTTCTTC.

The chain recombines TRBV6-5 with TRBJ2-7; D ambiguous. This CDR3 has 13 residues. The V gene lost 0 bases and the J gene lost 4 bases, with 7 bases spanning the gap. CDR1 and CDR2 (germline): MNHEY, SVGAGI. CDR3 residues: CASSYSNRYEQYF. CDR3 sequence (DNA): TGTGCCAGCAGTTACTCGAATCGGTACGAGCAGTACTTC.

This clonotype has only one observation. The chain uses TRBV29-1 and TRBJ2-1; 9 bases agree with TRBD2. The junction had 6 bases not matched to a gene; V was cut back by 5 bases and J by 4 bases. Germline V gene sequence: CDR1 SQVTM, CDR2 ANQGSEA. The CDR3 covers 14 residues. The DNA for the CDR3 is TGCAGCGTTTTAGCGGGAGATTGGTACAATGAGCAGTTCTTC. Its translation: CSVLAGDWYNEQFF.

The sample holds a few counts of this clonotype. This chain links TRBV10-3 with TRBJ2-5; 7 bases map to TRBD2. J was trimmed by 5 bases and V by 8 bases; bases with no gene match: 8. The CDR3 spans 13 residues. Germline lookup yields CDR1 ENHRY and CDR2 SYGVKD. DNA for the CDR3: TGTGCCATCGGCGGGAGAGGTGGGGAGACCCAGTACTTC. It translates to CAIGGRGGETQYF.

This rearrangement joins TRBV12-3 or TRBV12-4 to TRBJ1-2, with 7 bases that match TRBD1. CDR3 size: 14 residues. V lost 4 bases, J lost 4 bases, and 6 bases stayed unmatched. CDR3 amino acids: CASSSVQGSYGYTF. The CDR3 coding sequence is TGTGCCAGCAGTTCAGTACAGGGGAGCTATGGCTACACCTTC.

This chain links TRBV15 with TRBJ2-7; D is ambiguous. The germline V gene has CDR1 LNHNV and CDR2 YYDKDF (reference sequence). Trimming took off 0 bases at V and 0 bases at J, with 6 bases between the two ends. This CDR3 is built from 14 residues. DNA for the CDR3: TGTGCCACCAGCAGAGAGGGCCCCTCCTACGAGCAGTACGTC. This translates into CATSREGPSYEQYV.

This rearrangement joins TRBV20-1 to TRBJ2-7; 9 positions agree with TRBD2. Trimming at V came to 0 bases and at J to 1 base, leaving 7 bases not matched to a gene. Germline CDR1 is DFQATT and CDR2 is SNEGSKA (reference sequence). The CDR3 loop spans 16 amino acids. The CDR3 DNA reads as TGCAGTGCTAGAGATCCAGCGGGAGGTTCTTCCTACGAGCAGTACTTC. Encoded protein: CSARDPAGGSSYEQYF.

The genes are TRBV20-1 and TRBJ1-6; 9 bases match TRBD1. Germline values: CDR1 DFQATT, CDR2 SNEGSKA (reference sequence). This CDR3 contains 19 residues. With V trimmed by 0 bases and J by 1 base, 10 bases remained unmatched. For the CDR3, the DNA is TGCAGTGCTAGAGACCCTGAATACAGGGGGCCATCCTATAATTCACCCCTCCACTTT. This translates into CSARDPEYRGPSYNSPLHF.

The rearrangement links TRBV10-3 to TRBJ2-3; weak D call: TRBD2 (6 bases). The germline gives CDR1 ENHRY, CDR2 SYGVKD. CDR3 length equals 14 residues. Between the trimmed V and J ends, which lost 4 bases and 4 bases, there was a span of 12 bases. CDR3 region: CAISASGAADTQYF. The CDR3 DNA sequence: TGTGCCATCAGTGCGTCGGGAGCGGCAGATACGCAGTATTTT.

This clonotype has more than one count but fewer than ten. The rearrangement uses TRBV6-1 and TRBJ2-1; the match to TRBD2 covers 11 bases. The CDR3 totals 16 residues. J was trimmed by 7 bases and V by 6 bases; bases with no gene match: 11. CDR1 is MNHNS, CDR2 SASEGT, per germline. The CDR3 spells CASSSLIAGGLNEQFF. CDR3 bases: TGTGCCAGCAGCTCCCTAATAGCGGGGGGGCTAAATGAGCAGTTCTTC.

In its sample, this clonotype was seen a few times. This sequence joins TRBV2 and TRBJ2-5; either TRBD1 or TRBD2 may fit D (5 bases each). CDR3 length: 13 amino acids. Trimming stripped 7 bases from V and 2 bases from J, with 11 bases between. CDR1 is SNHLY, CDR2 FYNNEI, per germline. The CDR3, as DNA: TGTGCCAGCACCCCCGGGACGCAAGAGACCCAGTACTTC. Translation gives CASTPGTQETQYF. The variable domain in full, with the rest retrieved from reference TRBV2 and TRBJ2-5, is EPEVTQTPSHQVTQMGQEVILRCVPISNHLYFYWYRQILGQKVEFLVSFYNNEISEKSEIFDDQFSVERPDGSNFTLKIRSTKLEDSAMYFCASTPGTQETQYFGPGTRLLVL.

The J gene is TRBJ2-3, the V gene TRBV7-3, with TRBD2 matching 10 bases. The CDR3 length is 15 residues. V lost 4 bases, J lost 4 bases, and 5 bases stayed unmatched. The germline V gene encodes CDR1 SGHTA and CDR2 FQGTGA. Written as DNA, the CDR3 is TGTGCCAGCAGCTCACCGGGACTAGCGTCAGATACGCAGTATTTT. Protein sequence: CASSSPGLASDTQYF.

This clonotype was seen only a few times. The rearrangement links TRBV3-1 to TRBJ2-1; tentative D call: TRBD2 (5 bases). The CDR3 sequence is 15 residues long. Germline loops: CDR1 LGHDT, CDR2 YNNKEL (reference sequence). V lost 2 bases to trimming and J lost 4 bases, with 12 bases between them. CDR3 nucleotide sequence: TGTGCCAGCAGCCAACCGGGAAACCTTTACAATGAGCAGTTCTTC. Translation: CASSQPGNLYNEQFF.

The CDR3 reads CASRPPGTPGETQYF. CDR3 nucleotide sequence: TGTGCCAGCAGGCCTCCTGGGACACCCGGGGAGACCCAGTACTTC. The rearrangement joins TRBV12-3 or TRBV12-4 to TRBJ2-5; possibly TRBD1 for D (6 bases). V lost 6 bases, J lost 5 bases, and 19 bases lay in between. This CDR3 is built from 15 residues.

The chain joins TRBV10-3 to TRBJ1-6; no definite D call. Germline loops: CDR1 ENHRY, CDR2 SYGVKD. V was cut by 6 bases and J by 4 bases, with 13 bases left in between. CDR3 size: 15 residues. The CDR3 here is CAISQGLGYNSPLHF. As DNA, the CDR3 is TGTGCCATCAGCCAAGGGCTCGGGTATAATTCACCCCTCCACTTT.

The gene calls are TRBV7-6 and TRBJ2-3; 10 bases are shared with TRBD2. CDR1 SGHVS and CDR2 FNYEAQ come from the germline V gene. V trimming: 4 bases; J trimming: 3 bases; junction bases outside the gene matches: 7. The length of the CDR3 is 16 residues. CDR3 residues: CASSSFPSGGTDTQYF. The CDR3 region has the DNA TGTGCCAGCAGCTCATTCCCTAGCGGGGGTACAGATACGCAGTATTTT.

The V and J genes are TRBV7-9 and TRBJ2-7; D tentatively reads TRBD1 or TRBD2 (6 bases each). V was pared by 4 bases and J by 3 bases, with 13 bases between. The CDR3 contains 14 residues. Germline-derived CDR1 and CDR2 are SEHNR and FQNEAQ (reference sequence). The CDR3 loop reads CASSSQGGGYEQYF. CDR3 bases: TGTGCCAGCAGCTCACAGGGAGGAGGCTACGAGCAGTACTTC.

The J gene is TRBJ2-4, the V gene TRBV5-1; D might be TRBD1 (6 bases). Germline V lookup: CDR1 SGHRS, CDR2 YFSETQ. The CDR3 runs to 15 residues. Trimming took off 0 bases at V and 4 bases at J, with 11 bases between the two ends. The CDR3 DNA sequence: TGCGCCAGCAGCTTGGATTGGGACACAAAAAACATTCAGTACTTC. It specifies CASSLDWDTKNIQYF.

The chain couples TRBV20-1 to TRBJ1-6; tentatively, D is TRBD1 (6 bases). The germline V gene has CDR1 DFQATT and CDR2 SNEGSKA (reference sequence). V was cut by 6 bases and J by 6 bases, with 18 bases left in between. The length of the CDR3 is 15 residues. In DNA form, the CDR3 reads TGCAGTGCCCACCTAGGGGGGTTCGGTAATTCACCCCTCCACTTT. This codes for CSAHLGGFGNSPLHF.

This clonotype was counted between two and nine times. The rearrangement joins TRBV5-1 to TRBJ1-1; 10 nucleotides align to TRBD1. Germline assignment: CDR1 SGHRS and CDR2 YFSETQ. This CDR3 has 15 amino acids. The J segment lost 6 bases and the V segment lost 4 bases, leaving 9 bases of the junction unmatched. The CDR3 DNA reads TGCGCCAGCAGCATAACCGGGACAGGGGACCCTGAAGCTTTCTTT. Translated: CASSITGTGDPEAFF.

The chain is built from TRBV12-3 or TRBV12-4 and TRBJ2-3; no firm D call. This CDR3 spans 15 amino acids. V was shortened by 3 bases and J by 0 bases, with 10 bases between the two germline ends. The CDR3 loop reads CASSFRHSSTDTQYF. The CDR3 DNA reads TGTGCCAGCAGTTTTCGGCACTCTAGCACAGATACGCAGTATTTT.